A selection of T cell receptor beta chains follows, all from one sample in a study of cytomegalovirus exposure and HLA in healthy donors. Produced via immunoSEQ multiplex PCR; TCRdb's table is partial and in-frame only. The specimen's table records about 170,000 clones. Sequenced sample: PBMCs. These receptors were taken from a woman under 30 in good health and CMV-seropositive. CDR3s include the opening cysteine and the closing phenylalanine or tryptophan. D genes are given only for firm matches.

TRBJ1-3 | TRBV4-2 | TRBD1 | TGTGCCAGCAGCCGGGACAGGGGAAATCAGGGCACCATATATTTT | CASSRDRGNQGTIYF
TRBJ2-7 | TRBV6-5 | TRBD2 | TGTGCCAGCAGTTGGGGACTAGCGGGAGAGGGGGAGCAGTACTTC | CASSWGLAGEGEQYF
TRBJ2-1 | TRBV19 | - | TGTGCCAGTAGTCGGGCGCGCGGGAATGAGCAGTTCTTC | CASSRARGNEQFF
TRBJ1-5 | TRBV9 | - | TGTGCCAGCAGCGTAGACCCAGGGTACAATCAGCCCCAGCATTTT | CASSVDPGYNQPQHF
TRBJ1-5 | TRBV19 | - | TGTGCCAGTAGACGAAGTAAGGGGTATGACAATCAGCCCCAGCATTTT | CASRRSKGYDNQPQHF
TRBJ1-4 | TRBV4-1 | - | TGCGCCAGCAGCAAAGCTCTAAATGAAAAACTGTTTTTT | CASSKALNEKLFF
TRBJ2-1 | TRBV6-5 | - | TGTGCCAGCAGCTCCCAGGGAGGGGGCAATGAGCAGTTCTTC | CASSSQGGGNEQFF
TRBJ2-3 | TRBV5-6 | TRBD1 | TGTGCCAGCAGTAAAGGACAGGGGAGCACAGATACGCAGTATTTT | CASSKGQGSTDTQYF
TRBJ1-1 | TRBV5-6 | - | TGTGCCAGCAGCTACTGGGGAGGCACTGAAGCTTTCTTT | CASSYWGGTEAFF
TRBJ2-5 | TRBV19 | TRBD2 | TGTGCCAGTAGTATGGAAGGACTAGCGGGAGTAGAGACCCAGTACTTC | CASSMEGLAGVETQYF
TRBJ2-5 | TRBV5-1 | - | TGCGCCAGCAGCTTGAATGCGGAGCAGGGGGAGACCCAGTACTTC | CASSLNAEQGETQYF
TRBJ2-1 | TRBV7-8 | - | TGTGCCAGCAGCTTCCTTCGGGGCTACAATGAGCAGTTCTTC | CASSFLRGYNEQFF
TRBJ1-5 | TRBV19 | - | TGTGCCAGTAGTAACCGGGGGTCAAATCAGCCCCAGCATTTT | CASSNRGSNQPQHF
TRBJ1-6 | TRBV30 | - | TGTGCCTGGGAACGCCCAGGGTCCTATAATTCACCCCTCCACTTT | CAWERPGSYNSPLHF
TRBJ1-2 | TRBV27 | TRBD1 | TGTGCCAGCAGCTTGGACAGGGGGGGAAATGGGGGCTACACCTTC | CASSLDRGGNGGYTF
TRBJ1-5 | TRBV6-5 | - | TGTGCCAGCAGTTACAGGAGGAATCAGCCCCAGCATTTT | CASSYRRNQPQHF
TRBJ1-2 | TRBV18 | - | TGTGCCAGCTCACCACCGGATAGACAGGTCGGCTACACCTTC | CASSPPDRQVGYTF
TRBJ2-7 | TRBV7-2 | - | TGTGCCAGCAGCTTTCTTAGCGACACGCCTCATCGGCAGTACTTC | CASSFLSDTPHRQYF
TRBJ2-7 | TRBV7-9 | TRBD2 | TGTGCCAGCAGCTTACAGGAGGGAGGGCCACCCTATTACGAGCAGTACTTC | CASSLQEGGPPYYEQYF
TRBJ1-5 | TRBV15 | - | TGTGCCACCAGCAGAGATCGGGATCAGCCCCAGCATTTT | CATSRDRDQPQHF
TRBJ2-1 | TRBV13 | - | TGTGCCAGCAGTTATAGCGTAAGTGAGCAGTTCTTC | CASSYSVSEQFF
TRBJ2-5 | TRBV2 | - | TGTGCCAGCATCGACTACCAAGAGACCCAGTACTTC | CASIDYQETQYF
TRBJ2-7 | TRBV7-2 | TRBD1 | TGTGCCAGCAGCCCTCACTTGGGACAGAGCTACGAGCAGTACTTC | CASSPHLGQSYEQYF
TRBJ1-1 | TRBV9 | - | TGTGCCAGCAGCGTAGCTACGGGGGAGGGGTCGGGCACTGAAGCTTTCTTT | CASSVATGEGSGTEAFF
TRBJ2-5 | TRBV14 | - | TGTGCCAGCAGCCAAGATCCGGGGGAGACCCAGTACTTC | CASSQDPGETQYF
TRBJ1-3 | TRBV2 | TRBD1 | TGTGCCAGCAGCCGACAGGGTACGGGAAACACCATATATTTT | CASSRQGTGNTIYF
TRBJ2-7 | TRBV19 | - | TGTGCCAGTAGTCCAATGCAGGTGAGCTTACGTGAGCAGTACTTC | CASSPMQVSLREQYF
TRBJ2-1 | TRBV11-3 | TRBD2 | TGTGCCAGCAGCTTAGGGCGGGGGTCGGATGAGCAGTTCTTC | CASSLGRGSDEQFF
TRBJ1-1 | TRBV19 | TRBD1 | TGTGCCAGTAGTCCGACAGGGATGAACACTGAAGCTTTCTTT | CASSPTGMNTEAFF
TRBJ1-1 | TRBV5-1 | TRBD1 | TGCGCCAGCAGCTTGGGAGGGACAGCGGGCCTGAACACTGAAGCTTTCTTT | CASSLGGTAGLNTEAFF
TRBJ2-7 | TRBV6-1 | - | TGTGCCAGCAGTTCACGGCGGGGGCAAACCTACGAGCAGTACTTC | CASSSRRGQTYEQYF
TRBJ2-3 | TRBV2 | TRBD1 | TGTGCCAGCAAGGACAGGGAAGATACGCAGTATTTT | CASKDREDTQYF
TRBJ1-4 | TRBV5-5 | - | TGTGCCAGCAGCTGGGCCCCCTCGGAAACTAATGAAAAACTGTTTTTT | CASSWAPSETNEKLFF
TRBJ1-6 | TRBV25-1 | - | TGTGCCAGCAGGGGACTAGGGGACTCACCCCTCCACTTT | CASRGLGDSPLHF
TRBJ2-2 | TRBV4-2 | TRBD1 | TGTGCCAGCAGCGGAGGGGACAGGTTGACCGGGGAGCTGTTTTTT | CASSGGDRLTGELFF
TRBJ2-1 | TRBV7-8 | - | TGTGCCAGCAGCTTAAGATGGACAGGAGGGCTCACCGATGAGCAGTTCTTC | CASSLRWTGGLTDEQFF
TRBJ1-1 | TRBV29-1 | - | TGCAGCGTTGGAGAAGGGGCTGAAGCTTTCTTT | CSVGEGAEAFF
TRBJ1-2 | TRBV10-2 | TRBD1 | TGCGCCAGCAGTGAGACGGGGACAGGTCTCGATGGCTACACCTTC | CASSETGTGLDGYTF
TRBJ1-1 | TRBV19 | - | TGTGCCAGTAGTATAGCAGACCGTACAGCAGGGGCTTTCTTT | CASSIADRTAGAFF
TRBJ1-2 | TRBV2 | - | TGTGCCAGCAGCCCTCGACAGTCTAACTATGGCTACACCTTC | CASSPRQSNYGYTF
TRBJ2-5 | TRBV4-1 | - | TGCGCCAGCAGCCAAGTACTAATCAAAGAGACCCAGTACTTC | CASSQVLIKETQYF
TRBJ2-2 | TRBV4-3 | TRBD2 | TGCGCCAGCAGCCAAGGACTAGCGGGTGGTCCCGGGGAGCTGTTTTTT | CASSQGLAGGPGELFF
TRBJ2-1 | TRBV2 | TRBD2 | TGTGCCAGCAGGGTTGGACTAGCGGGGGACAATGAGCAGTTCTTC | CASRVGLAGDNEQFF
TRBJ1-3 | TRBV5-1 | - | TGCGCCAGCCCAGGCCCAAGGGGTGGAAACACCATATATTTT | CASPGPRGGNTIYF
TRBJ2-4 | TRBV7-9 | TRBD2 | TGTGCCAGCAGCTATTCCCTCGGGGGGGCCGCCAAAAACATTCAGTACTTC | CASSYSLGGAAKNIQYF